This TCR beta chain was recovered during a study of OX40 agonist ivuxolimab in advanced cancers. Assay used: immunoSEQ multiplex PCR; TCRdb lists only in-frame clones, some missing. The sample records about 79,000 clones, about 90% being singletons. Regarding the study as a whole: Certain nonresponders additionally had low normalized T-cell clonal expansion. Within 6 weeks, CD4+ and CD8+ blood T cells expanded clonally at 0.1 to 3.0 mg/kg.

Regarding this clone: Antigen unknown.

Autoimmune disease history or systemic immunosuppression barred patients. The V and J ends lost 5 bases and 7 bases, in that order; junction bases with no gene match: 13. Germline V gives CDR1 SEHNR, CDR2 FQNEAQ (reference sequence). This CDR3 is 15 amino acids long. Sequenced material: CD4+ or CD8+ T cells sorted from blood, taken in a trial of the OX40 agonist ivuxolimab. The gene calls are TRBV7-9 and TRBJ1-2; TRBD1 agrees at 7 bases. This clonotype originated in an adult with an advanced solid tumor such as melanoma, head and neck, liver or kidney cancer. The CDR3, as DNA: TGTGCCAGCAGCGAAGATCTGACAGGGCTGGGTGGCTACACCTTC. Its protein product is CASSEDLTGLGGYTF.